This T cell receptor (beta chain) was profiled in a study of T cell clonality in common variable immunodeficiency. This clone was recorded at least ten times. Clones were read by immunoSEQ multiplex PCR, and TCRdb kept only the in-frame ones, dropping some. The sample yields more than 55,000 clones, without any singletons. Sequenced: peripheral blood mononuclear cells. The clonotype was recovered from a person between 18 and 75 years old in good health.

CDR3 amino acids: CASSLTSGGDTQYF. The sequenced CDR3 bases are TGTGCCAGCAGCTTAACTAGCGGCGGAGATACG. This chain joins TRBV7-2 and TRBJ2-3; 8 bases are shared with TRBD2. The read halts 3 residues ahead of the CDR3 end, with the missing end drawn from the germline J gene. CDR1 is SGHTA and CDR2 is FQGNSA in the germline V gene. V lost 2 bases, J lost 5 bases, and 3 bases stayed unmatched. This CDR3 spans 14 amino acids.